This is a list of T cell receptor beta chains from one sample in a study of cytomegalovirus exposure and HLA in healthy donors. Some clones are missing from TCRdb's copy, which holds only in-frame ones; the method was immunoSEQ multiplex PCR. The profile shows 120,000 to 150,000 clones, 82% of them singletons. Sequenced sample: PBMCs. These receptors were taken from a man between 18 and 35 years old in good health and CMV-seropositive. The CDR3 runs from the conserved cysteine through the conserved F or W. Fields, in order: D gene, clone size, CDR3 length, J gene, V gene, CDR3 DNA, CDR3 protein. D genes are given only for firm matches. Clone size is stated in some rows and not others, as once, few, many or a class when expanded.

TRBD2	once	16	TRBJ2-5	TRBV5-1	TGCGCCAGCAGCATCACTAGCGGGAGCGGCTCCGAGACCCAGTACTTC	CASSITSGSGSETQYF
.	.	14	TRBJ2-7	TRBV5-1	TGCGCCAGCAGCGACGGGACACAGAGCGACGAGCAGTACTTC	CASSDGTQSDEQYF
TRBD1	.	14	TRBJ2-7	TRBV7-6	TGTGCCAGCAGCCCCCGGGACAGTTCCTACGAGCAGTACTTC	CASSPRDSSYEQYF
TRBD1	.	14	TRBJ1-1	TRBV6-5	TGTGCCAGCAGGGCGGACAGGGGGAACACTGAAGCTTTCTTT	CASRADRGNTEAFF
.	.	13	TRBJ2-3	TRBV6-1	TGTGCCAGCAGTGACATACTAGGTTTGGCGCAGTATTTT	CASSDILGLAQYF
.	few	13	TRBJ2-1	TRBV10-2	TGCGCCAGCAGTGCGGGGGATTACAATGAGCAGTTCTTC	CASSAGDYNEQFF
.	.	12	TRBJ2-5	TRBV2	TGTGCCAGCAGTGCCTTAATGGAGACCCAGTACTTC	CASSALMETQYF
TRBD1	.	16	TRBJ2-4	TRBV29-1	TGCAGCGTTGAAGAAGGGTTCGAGGGACAGCAAAACATTCAGTACTTC	CSVEEGFEGQQNIQYF
TRBD2	.	16	TRBJ2-3	TRBV5-4	TGTGCCAGCAGCTTGGGTAGCGGGCCTTACACAGATACGCAGTATTTT	CASSLGSGPYTDTQYF
TRBD1	once	17	TRBJ1-3	TRBV5-1	TGCGCCAGCAGCAAATGGACAGGGGTGAGCTCTGGAAACACCATATATTTT	CASSKWTGVSSGNTIYF
TRBD1	.	16	TRBJ2-2	TRBV27	TGTGCCAGCAGTTTATCGGACAGGGGTAACACCGGGGAGCTGTTTTTT	CASSLSDRGNTGELFF
.	.	13	TRBJ2-3	TRBV27	TGTGCCAGCAGGAGGTCTAGCACAGATACGCAGTATTTT	CASRRSSTDTQYF
TRBD1	.	14	TRBJ2-7	TRBV11-2	TGTGCCAGCAGCCCAATGAGGGGGCCCTACGAGCAGTACTTC	CASSPMRGPYEQYF
TRBD1	.	14	TRBJ2-7	TRBV28	TGTGCCAGCAGTTTAAGTAGGGGGCCGTACGAGCAGTACTTC	CASSLSRGPYEQYF
TRBD1	.	14	TRBJ1-2	TRBV6-5	TGTGCCAGCAGTTGGGACAGGGCTAACTATGGCTACACCTTC	CASSWDRANYGYTF
.	.	12	TRBJ2-7	TRBV5-1	TGCGCCAGCAGCTTGGGTGTCGCGGAGCAGTACTTC	CASSLGVAEQYF
.	once	16	TRBJ2-3	TRBV6-6	TGTGCCAGCAGAAAGATGGGAGTTACTACCACAGATACGCAGTATTTT	CASRKMGVTTTDTQYF
TRBD2	.	16	TRBJ2-1	TRBV4-1	TGCGCCAGCAGCGTCCTAGCGGGAGAATCCTACAATGAGCAGTTCTTC	CASSVLAGESYNEQFF
TRBD1	few	15	TRBJ2-2	TRBV5-1	TGCGCCAGCAGCTCCCGACAGGGGAACACCGGGGAGCTGTTTTTT	CASSSRQGNTGELFF
TRBD1	.	17	TRBJ2-7	TRBV12-5	TGTGCTAGTGGGCGGGACAGGGGGCATGAGTTGGCATACGAGCAGTACTTC	CASGRDRGHELAYEQYF